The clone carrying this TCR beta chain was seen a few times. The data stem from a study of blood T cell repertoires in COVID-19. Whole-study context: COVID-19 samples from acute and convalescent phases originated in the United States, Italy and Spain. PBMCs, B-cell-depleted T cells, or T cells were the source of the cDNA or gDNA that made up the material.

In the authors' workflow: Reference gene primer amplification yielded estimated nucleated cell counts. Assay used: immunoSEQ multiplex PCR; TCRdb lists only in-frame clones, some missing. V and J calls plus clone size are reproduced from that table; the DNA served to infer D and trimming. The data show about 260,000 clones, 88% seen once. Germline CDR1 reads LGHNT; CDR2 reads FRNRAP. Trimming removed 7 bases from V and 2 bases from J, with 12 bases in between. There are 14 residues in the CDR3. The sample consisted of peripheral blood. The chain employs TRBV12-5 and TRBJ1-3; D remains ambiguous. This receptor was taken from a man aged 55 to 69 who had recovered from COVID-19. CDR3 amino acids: CASAFQATGNTIYF. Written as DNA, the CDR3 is TGTGCTAGTGCGTTTCAGGCGACTGGAAACACCATATATTTT.